Given below is one T cell receptor beta chain in context. This sample stems from a study of blood T cell repertoires in COVID-19. Study overall: Whether acute or convalescent, the COVID-19 samples came from the United States, Italy and Spain. T cells, B-cell-depleted T cells, or PBMCs supplied cDNA or gDNA.

This CDR3 has 16 amino acids. J gave up 0 bases and V 4 bases, and 6 bases lay outside the gene matches. In terms of age and location, participants ranged from roughly 18 to 95 years and lived in about 25 US areas. In the study's own analysis: It was from reference gene primer amplification that nucleated cell counts were estimated. TCRdb's table, derived via immunoSEQ multiplex PCR, lists solely in-frame clones and lacks some. The D gene and trimming were derived from the DNA, and the V and J assignments and clone size from that table. The sample lists approximately 250,000 clones; around four fifths were seen once.

V is TRBV5-3 and J is TRBJ1-3; 8 nucleotides agree with TRBD1. TRBV5-3 is assigned to the ORF class and has an uncertain function. This sequence was found in a man aged 25 to 40 with acute COVID-19. Sequences were obtained from PBMCs or T cells enriched from blood (not recorded which). CDR3: CARSPGQESSGNTIYF. In DNA form, the CDR3 reads TGTGCCAGAAGCCCGGGACAGGAGAGCTCTGGAAACACCATATATTTT.